Below, 32 T cell receptor beta chains from the same sample are listed, as sequenced in a study of blood T cell repertoires in COVID-19. TCRdb keeps only in-frame clones here, not all; method: immunoSEQ multiplex PCR. Among some 140,000 clones listed, roughly 87% were seen once. The sample was PBMCs or T cells enriched from blood (not recorded which). Source of these receptors: a man between 25 and 39 years old who had recovered from COVID-19.

The V gene is TRBV15, the J gene TRBJ2-3; 10 positions match TRBD1. CDR3 length: 15 residues. Germline assignment: CDR1 LNHNV and CDR2 YYDKDF (reference sequence). The V and J ends lost 2 bases and 3 bases, in that order; junction bases with no gene match: 2. CDR3 loop: CATSRRTGGTDTQYF. In DNA form, the CDR3 reads TGTGCCACCAGCAGAAGGACAGGGGGAACAGATACGCAGTATTTT.

The chain combines TRBV5-6 with TRBJ2-3; TRBD2 agrees at 7 bases. Per the germline V gene, CDR1 is SGHDT and CDR2 is YYEEEE. This CDR3 has 15 residues. The V segment lost 0 bases and the J segment 1 base; nucleotides outside the gene matches: 2. The CDR3 DNA sequence: TGTGCCAGCAGCTTGGGCCTAGCGGGCACAGATACGCAGTATTTT. Encoded protein: CASSLGLAGTDTQYF.

The genes are TRBV27 and TRBJ2-1, with 11 bases lining up with TRBD1. Germline assignment: CDR1 MNHEY and CDR2 SMNVEV (reference sequence). V trimming: 7 bases; J trimming: 6 bases; junction bases outside the gene matches: 5. The CDR3 consists of 14 residues. Here the CDR3 reads CASTDRGPLNEQFF. The CDR3 DNA sequence: TGTGCCAGCACGGACAGGGGGCCCCTCAATGAGCAGTTCTTC.

The rearrangement joins TRBV12-3 or TRBV12-4 to TRBJ2-1, with D possibly matching TRBD2 (6 bases). Trimming pared 8 bases from V and 6 bases from J, leaving 14 bases between. This CDR3 has 13 residues. The CDR3 DNA reads as TGTGCCAGCTTCAACCTGGGGGGCAATGAGCAGTTCTTC. Protein: CASFNLGGNEQFF.

V usage is TRBV10-3 and J usage is TRBJ1-2, with 11 bases fitting TRBD1. The CDR3 is 17 amino acids. V was pared by 6 bases and J by 1 base, with 10 bases of the junction left unmatched. Germline V gene lookup returns CDR1 ENHRY and CDR2 SYGVKD. The CDR3 DNA follows: TGTGCCATCAGCTTCCCGGACAGGGGGCGCGATAACTATGGCTACACCTTC. Translating it yields CAISFPDRGRDNYGYTF.

V gene TRBV9 combines with J gene TRBJ1-4; TRBD1 agrees at 7 bases. The CDR3 totals 15 residues. The trim removed 4 bases at V and 8 bases at J, leaving 11 bases unmatched. Germline V gene lookup returns CDR1 SGDLS and CDR2 YYNGEE. CDR3 region: CASSPGTDLFEKLFF. The CDR3 coding sequence is TGTGCCAGCAGCCCCGGGACAGATTTATTCGAAAAACTGTTTTTT.

The chain couples TRBV9 to TRBJ1-6; TRBD1 matches at 7 bases. V gave up 0 bases and J gave up 8 bases; unmatched junction bases: 5. The length of the CDR3 is 15 residues. From germline, CDR1 is SGDLS and CDR2 YYNGEE. The CDR3 spells CASSVEGTGDSPLHF. The CDR3 DNA is TGTGCCAGCAGCGTAGAAGGTACAGGGGATTCACCCCTCCACTTT.

The chain links TRBV5-1 to TRBJ1-1; D possibly corresponds to TRBD1 (5 bases). The V end lost 0 bases, the J end lost 2 bases, and 11 bases lay between the germline ends. This CDR3 region has 15 residues. Germline CDR1 SGHRS, CDR2 YFSETQ. CDR3 DNA sequence: TGCGCCAGCAGCTTGGCCACGACAGCCAACACTGAAGCTTTCTTT. As protein: CASSLATTANTEAFF.

The V call is TRBV9, the J call TRBJ2-2; the match to TRBD2 covers 11 bases. CDR3 length: 19 residues. J gave up 3 bases and V 3 bases, and 13 bases lay outside the gene matches. Germline V gives CDR1 SGDLS, CDR2 YYNGEE. This CDR3 is CASSGGLAGGPLDTGELFF. CDR3 coding DNA: TGTGCCAGCAGCGGAGGATTAGCGGGAGGGCCCCTGGACACCGGGGAGCTGTTTTTT.

The chain is built from TRBV7-3 and TRBJ2-3; 7 bases match TRBD2. The CDR3 is made up of 19 amino acids. In germline, CDR1 is SGHTA, CDR2 FQGTGA. The trim removed 2 bases at V and 0 bases at J, leaving 14 bases unmatched. The DNA of the CDR3 is TGTGCCAGCAGCTTAGTTTCAGGACTAGGCTTTTCTAGCACAGATACGCAGTATTTT. Protein: CASSLVSGLGFSSTDTQYF. The variable domain in full, with the rest retrieved from reference TRBV7-3 and TRBJ2-3, is GAGVSQTPSNKVTEKGKYVELRCDPISGHTALYWYRQSLGQGPEFLIYFQGTGAADDSGLPNDRFFAVRPEGSVSTLKIQRTERGDSAVYLCASSLVSGLGFSSTDTQYFGPGTRLTVL.

The genes are TRBV3-1 (or the pseudogene TRBV3-2) and TRBJ2-1; TRBD1 aligns across 9 bases. V lost 4 bases to trimming and J lost 8 bases; unmatched junction nucleotides: 9. Germline-derived CDR1 and CDR2 are LGHDT and YNNKEL (reference sequence). This CDR3 comprises 15 residues. The CDR3 loop is CASSPRDRVDDEQFF. The DNA of the CDR3 is TGTGCCAGCAGCCCCCGGGACAGGGTTGACGATGAGCAGTTCTTC.

This clone was seen more than once but under ten times. This chain joins TRBV5-6 and TRBJ2-1; 11 bases line up with TRBD2. CDR1 is SGHDT and CDR2 is YYEEEE in the germline V gene. With 3 bases clipped from V and 7 bases from J, the junction kept 9 bases outside the gene matches. The CDR3 extends over 16 amino acids. The CDR3 region has the DNA TGTGCCAGCAGCTCACGGGTCACTAGCGGGAGAAATGAGCAGTTCTTC. Encoded protein: CASSSRVTSGRNEQFF.

This chain connects TRBV19 to TRBJ2-1; D is perhaps TRBD2 (5 bases). Germline V CDR1 and CDR2: LNHDA, SQIVND (reference sequence). V was clipped by 6 bases and J by 5 bases, with 17 bases between them. The length of the CDR3 is 15 residues. CDR3 in DNA: TGTGCCAGTAGCTCCTCCGGGGTTGGGAACAATGAGCAGTTCTTC. Translating gives CASSSSGVGNNEQFF.

The sample holds a few counts of this clone. The chain combines TRBV27 with TRBJ1-2; the match to TRBD1 covers 8 bases. The CDR3 has 15 amino acids. Germline-derived CDR1 and CDR2 are MNHEY and SMNVEV (reference sequence). V shed 3 bases and J 8 bases; nucleotides not matched to a gene: 11. The DNA of the CDR3 is TGTGCCAGCAGTTTGTCCAGGGGGCACGTAGGGGGCTACACCTTC. Translating it yields CASSLSRGHVGGYTF.

The chain is built from TRBV10-3 and TRBJ1-2, with 9 bases aligning to TRBD1. The CDR3 totals 14 residues. V gave up 6 bases and J gave up 3 bases; unmatched junction bases: 5. Germline assignment: CDR1 ENHRY and CDR2 SYGVKD. The CDR3 region has the DNA TGTGCCATCAGGGGACAGGGCGACTACTATGGCTACACCTTC. As protein: CAIRGQGDYYGYTF.

The chain has TRBV6-5 and TRBJ1-2; D is perhaps TRBD1 (6 bases). Germline loops: CDR1 MNHEY, CDR2 SVGAGI. Trimming took 5 bases from V and 9 from J, leaving 13 bases between them. CDR3 length: 12 residues. The DNA for the CDR3 is TGTGCCAGCAGTACCCCGGACAGCAGCTACACCTTC. Translating gives CASSTPDSSYTF.

The chain recombines TRBV11-2 with TRBJ1-1; TRBD1 matches at 12 bases. CDR1 is SGHAT, CDR2 FQNNGV, per germline. The length of the CDR3 is 15 residues. With 4 bases clipped from V and 3 bases from J, the junction kept 3 bases outside the gene matches. The CDR3 DNA reads TGTGCCAGCAGCTCCCGGGACAGGGGGCACACTGAAGCTTTCTTT. Translating it yields CASSSRDRGHTEAFF.

The chain combines TRBV9 with TRBJ2-2, with 10 bases fitting TRBD2. V was clipped by 0 bases and J by 8 bases; unmatched bases: 7. Per the germline V gene, CDR1 is SGDLS and CDR2 is YYNGEE. The CDR3 spans 16 residues. Here the CDR3 reads CASSVGLAGAEGELFF. The CDR3 DNA follows: TGTGCCAGCAGCGTAGGCCTAGCGGGGGCAGAAGGGGAGCTGTTTTTT.

V is TRBV12-5 and J is TRBJ2-3; TRBD1 aligns across 10 bases. Germline loops: CDR1 LGHNT, CDR2 FRNRAP. J was trimmed by 5 bases and V by 6 bases; bases with no gene match: 5. This CDR3 comprises 14 residues. The CDR3: CASGRTGGVDTQYF. The CDR3 coding sequence is TGTGCTAGTGGAAGGACAGGGGGTGTAGATACGCAGTATTTT.

The rearrangement uses TRBV7-3 and TRBJ2-2; 11 nucleotides line up with TRBD2. Germline V gene lookup returns CDR1 SGHTA and CDR2 FQGTGA. The CDR3 sequence is 18 residues long. V was pared by 5 bases and J by 0 bases, with 8 bases of the junction left unmatched. The CDR3, as DNA: TGTGCCAGCAGCCCCGGGACTAGCGGCACTACGAACACCGGGGAGCTGTTTTTT. Residues: CASSPGTSGTTNTGELFF.

This sequence joins TRBV5-5 and TRBJ2-5, with D maybe TRBD1 (5 bases). This CDR3 has 13 amino acids. V lost 9 bases and J lost 3, with 15 bases in between. Germline lookup yields CDR1 SGHKS and CDR2 YYEKEE (reference sequence). CDR3 amino acids: CATGLGREETQYF. The CDR3, as DNA: TGTGCCACAGGGTTAGGTAGGGAAGAGACCCAGTACTTC.

CDR3: CASSLRQGVTNEKLFF. Written as DNA, the CDR3 is TGCGCCAGCAGCCTTCGACAGGGAGTTACTAATGAAAAACTGTTTTTT. The V call is TRBV4-1, the J call TRBJ1-4; 7 bases are shared with TRBD1. The germline gives CDR1 MGHRA, CDR2 YSYEKL. The CDR3 has 16 amino acids. The ends lost 4 bases at V and 2 bases at J; junction bases unmatched: 7.

This clone was picked up one time. V is TRBV27 and J is TRBJ2-7, with D maybe TRBD2 (5 bases). V lost 0 bases and J lost 4, with 7 bases in between. Germline V lookup: CDR1 MNHEY, CDR2 SMNVEV (reference sequence). This CDR3 spans 13 amino acids. Here the CDR3 DNA reads TGTGCCAGCAGTTTATCTGAGGGATACGAGCAGTACGTC. Its translation is CASSLSEGYEQYV.

CDR3 coding DNA: TGTGCCAGTAGTTATCCCGCCGGGGAGACCCAGTACTTC. This sequence encodes CASSYPAGETQYF. The chain employs TRBV19 and TRBJ2-5, with D unclear. V gave up 5 bases and J gave up 5 bases, with 12 bases separating them. Germline V CDR1 and CDR2: LNHDA, SQIVND (reference sequence). This CDR3 comprises 13 residues.

The rearrangement links TRBV29-1 to TRBJ2-2; 7 bases are shared with TRBD2. This CDR3 contains 12 residues. CDR1 and CDR2 (germline): SQVTM, ANQGSEA. J was trimmed by 5 bases and V by 7 bases; bases with no gene match: 4. The CDR3 protein is CSALLATGELFF. The CDR3 DNA follows: TGCAGCGCATTACTAGCGACCGGGGAGCTGTTTTTT.

The chain carries TRBV2 and TRBJ1-1; TRBD1 aligns across 10 bases. Per the germline V gene, CDR1 is SNHLY and CDR2 is FYNNEI. The CDR3 spans 13 residues. The J segment lost 1 base and the V segment lost 8 bases, leaving 1 base of the junction unmatched. The CDR3 DNA is TGTGCCAGCGGGACAGGGGAGAACACTGAAGCTTTCTTT. Translated, it gives CASGTGENTEAFF.

This chain uses TRBV9 with TRBJ2-2, with D possibly being TRBD2 (7 bases). The germline V and J ends were trimmed by 3 bases and 4 bases, with 13 bases remaining between them. The CDR3 is 15 residues long. Germline assignment: CDR1 SGDLS and CDR2 YYNGEE. CDR3 DNA sequence: TGTGCCAGCAGCGCCTACAGGGAGGGCACCGGGGAGCTGTTTTTT. Its protein is CASSAYREGTGELFF. The full variable domain, in which reference TRBV9 and TRBJ2-2 provide the parts outside the CDR3, is DSGVTQTPKHLITATGQRVTLRCSPRSGDLSVYWYQQSLDQGLQFLIQYYNGEERAKGNILERFSAQQFPDLHSELNLSSLELGDSALYFCASSAYREGTGELFFGEGSRLTVL.

The chain employs TRBV19 and TRBJ1-1; no definite D call. The CDR3 runs to 12 residues. Germline V CDR1 and CDR2: LNHDA, SQIVND (reference sequence). The germline V and J ends were trimmed by 2 bases and 3 bases, with 4 bases remaining between them. The CDR3 sequence: CASSISDTEAFF. CDR3 DNA sequence: TGTGCCAGTAGTATATCGGACACTGAAGCTTTCTTT.

The chain has TRBV5-4 and TRBJ2-3; D gene unclear. The CDR3 has 12 amino acids. V lost 1 base, J lost 6 bases, and 6 bases lay in between. Germline V CDR1 and CDR2: SGHNT, YYREEE (reference sequence). CDR3 in DNA: TGTGCCAGCAGCTTGAACCGGGATACGCAGTATTTT. Amino acid sequence: CASSLNRDTQYF.

The CDR3 spells CATGQGGNEQFF. CDR3 nucleotides: TGTGCCACGGGACAGGGGGGCAATGAGCAGTTCTTC. The chain combines TRBV24-1 with TRBJ2-1; TRBD1 matches 11 bases. Per the germline V gene, CDR1 is KGHDR and CDR2 is SFDVKD. Germline trimming cut 10 bases from V and 6 bases from J; bases unmatched to any gene: 1. This CDR3 has 12 amino acids.

This chain links TRBV7-7 with TRBJ2-7; the match to TRBD2 covers 13 bases. V shed 3 bases and J 7 bases; nucleotides not matched to a gene: 9. The CDR3 length is 16 residues. From germline, CDR1 is SSHAT and CDR2 FNYEAQ (reference sequence). For the CDR3, the DNA is TGTGCCAGCAGCTTCGGGGGACTAGCGGGATTAGAAGAGCAGTACTTC. Its protein is CASSFGGLAGLEEQYF.

This clone has just a few counts. The chain carries TRBV10-1 and TRBJ1-1, with D perhaps TRBD1 (6 bases). This CDR3 has 13 amino acids. CDR1 is WNHNN and CDR2 is SYGVQD in the germline V gene (reference sequence). Deletions cut 3 bases from V and 3 bases from J, with 8 bases between. The CDR3 is CASSDQGHTEAFF. CDR3 DNA sequence: TGCGCCAGCAGTGATCAGGGGCACACTGAAGCTTTCTTT.